This T cell receptor beta chain is drawn from a study of control samples from healthy donors and cancer patients. Clones were sequenced by immunoSEQ multiplex PCR, and TCRdb holds only the in-frame ones, with some missing. Of 90,000 to 130,000 clones listed, roughly 79% are singletons. The CDR3 covers 13 residues. The germline V gene encodes CDR1 LNHDA and CDR2 SQIVND (reference sequence). The V end was cut by 1 base, the J end by 7 bases, with 8 bases between. This TCR derives from a man aged 18 to 30 in good health. The chain carries TRBV19 and TRBJ2-1, with D unclear. The sequencing sample was made of blood. For the CDR3, the DNA is TGTGCCAGTAGTATAGGTATGGAGAATGAGCAGTTCTTC. This sequence encodes CASSIGMENEQFF.